This TCR beta chain was sequenced in a study of T cell changes during pregnancy in multiple sclerosis. Using immunoSEQ multiplex PCR, the repertoire was profiled, and TCRdb retains in-frame clones only, with some absent. The sample records about 75,000 clones, under 95% being singletons. Germline assignment: CDR1 SGHDT and CDR2 YYEEEE. This CDR3 spans 11 amino acids. Between the trimmed V and J ends, which lost 0 bases and 11 bases, there was a span of 8 bases. This specimen consisted of CD4+ T cells from peripheral blood mononuclear cells, obtained before pregnancy. The rearrangement joins TRBV5-6 to TRBJ1-2; D call uncertain. This clonotype originated in a female donor with multiple sclerosis, enrolled in a pregnancy study. CDR3 in amino acids: CASSLVGLYTF. The CDR3 DNA reads TGTGCCAGCAGCTTGGTTGGACTGTACACCTTC. The full variable domain, with the rest looked up from reference TRBV5-6 and TRBJ1-2, is DAGVTQSPTHLIKTRGQQVTLRCSPKSGHDTVSWYQQALGQGPQFIFQYYEEEERQRGNFPDRFSGHQFPNYSSELNVNALLLGDSALYLCASSLVGLYTFGSGTRLTVV.